These 12 T cell receptor beta chains were all obtained from the same sample, sequenced in a study of OX40 agonist ivuxolimab in advanced cancers. Assay: immunoSEQ multiplex PCR; the TCRdb copy retains only in-frame clones and omits some. There are some 74,000 clones in the sample; 85% to 90% occur only once, and 0.5% to 0.55% lies in the top ten. The source material was CD4+ or CD8+ T cells sorted from blood, sampled in a trial of the OX40 agonist ivuxolimab. The receptors originated from an adult with an advanced solid tumor such as melanoma, head and neck, liver or kidney cancer.

In the case of this clone: The junction departs from the called germline gene at one end, perhaps through a read error. The chain links TRBV5-4 to TRBJ2-7; 11 nucleotides line up with TRBD1. The germline gives CDR1 SGHNT, CDR2 YYREEE (reference sequence). The CDR3 is 16 residues long. The CDR3 coding sequence is TGTGCCAGCAGTTTGGGAGGGACAGGGGGTATCTACGAGCAGTACTTC. This codes for CASSLGGTGGIYEQYF.

The chain has TRBV5-4 and TRBJ2-3, with 7 positions matching TRBD2. The germline CDR1 and CDR2 sequences are SGHNT and YYREEE (reference sequence). This CDR3 is 16 amino acids long. Unmatched junction bases numbered 13, after V lost 4 bases and J lost 5 bases. CDR3 coding DNA: TGTGCCAGCAGCGAACGGCTGGGAGGGTCGAGAGATACGCAGTATTTT. Translation: CASSERLGGSRDTQYF.

The chain is built from TRBV2 and TRBJ2-1; TRBD2 agrees at 13 bases. Unmatched junction bases numbered 7, after V lost 6 bases and J lost 8 bases. Per germline, CDR1 SNHLY and CDR2 FYNNEI. The CDR3 is made up of 15 amino acids. The CDR3 reads CASRVTSGGAYEQFF. The DNA of the CDR3 is TGTGCCAGCAGGGTAACTAGCGGGGGGGCCTATGAGCAGTTCTTC.

This sequence joins TRBV5-1 and TRBJ1-6; no definite D call. Germline CDR1 SGHRS, CDR2 YFSETQ. V dropped 2 bases and J dropped 7 bases, with 7 bases sitting between them. CDR3 size: 13 residues. CDR3 amino acids: CASSFDTNSPLHF. DNA of the CDR3: TGCGCCAGCAGCTTCGACACCAATTCACCCCTCCACTTT.

The gene calls are TRBV2 and TRBJ1-2; D gene unclear. CDR3 length: 13 residues. V was cut by 8 bases and J by 8 bases, with 18 bases left in between. Germline CDR1 reads SNHLY; CDR2 reads FYNNEI. The CDR3 nucleotides are TGTGCCAGCGGAGGGCCCGGTCAAGGCGGCTACACCTTC. It specifies CASGGPGQGGYTF. The full variable domain, rest sourced from reference TRBV2 and TRBJ1-2, is EPEVTQTPSHQVTQMGQEVILRCVPISNHLYFYWYRQILGQKVEFLVSFYNNEISEKSEIFDDQFSVERPDGSNFTLKIRSTKLEDSAMYFCASGGPGQGGYTFGSGTRLTVV.

V is TRBV2 and J is TRBJ2-1; a weak D match, TRBD1 (7 bases). Germline V gene sequence: CDR1 SNHLY, CDR2 FYNNEI. The CDR3 is made up of 15 amino acids. Trimming removed 2 bases from V and 4 bases from J, with 12 bases in between. The CDR3 sequence: CASSESQGGYNEQFF. The CDR3 DNA is TGTGCCAGCAGTGAAAGCCAGGGGGGATACAATGAGCAGTTCTTC.

The rearrangement joins TRBV4-3 to TRBJ2-6, with TRBD2 matching over 8 bases. Germline CDR1 LGHNA, CDR2 YSLEER. This CDR3 is built from 17 residues. J was trimmed by 1 base and V by 8 bases; bases with no gene match: 10. CDR3 nucleotide sequence: TGCGCCAGCCGGGGGGGGGCGATGGAGTCTGGGGCCAACGTCCTGACTTTC. Residues: CASRGGAMESGANVLTF.

The J gene is TRBJ1-2, the V gene TRBV6-5, with D unresolved. The CDR3 has 13 amino acids. Trimming left V 6 bases short and J 4 bases short, with 12 bases between. Germline-derived CDR1 and CDR2 are MNHEY and SVGAGI. The CDR3 nucleotides read TGTGCCAGCAGGCCCACTGTAGTCTATGGCTACACCTTC. As protein: CASRPTVVYGYTF.

The chain employs TRBV6-1 and TRBJ1-1, with D possibly being TRBD1 (5 bases). The CDR3 loop spans 11 amino acids. V was trimmed by 5 bases and J by 10 bases, leaving 11 bases between them. Germline V lookup: CDR1 MNHNS, CDR2 SASEGT. CDR3 region: CASSHQGAAFF. The CDR3 coding sequence is TGTGCCAGCAGTCATCAGGGAGCAGCTTTCTTT.

This clone was observed a single time. The rearrangement links TRBV7-8 to TRBJ1-1; 7 bases align to TRBD1. This CDR3 has 14 amino acids. V dropped 4 bases and J dropped 4; count of bases not matched to a gene: 6. The V gene's germline CDR1 is SGHVS and CDR2 FQNEAQ. Written as DNA, the CDR3 is TGTGCCAGCAGCTCCCAACAGGGGAGCACTGAAGCTTTCTTT. Its translation: CASSSQQGSTEAFF. Using reference TRBV7-8 and TRBJ1-1 for the parts outside the CDR3, the full variable domain is GAGVSQSPRYKVAKRGQDVALRCDPISGHVSLFWYQQALGQGPEFLTYFQNEAQLDKSGLPSDRFFAERPEGSVSTLKIQRTQQEDSAVYLCASSSQQGSTEAFFGQGTRLTVV.

The rearrangement links TRBV27 to TRBJ1-1; no firm D call. The CDR3 is made up of 17 amino acids. The V end was cut by 0 bases, the J end by 2 bases, with 16 bases between. The V gene's germline CDR1 is MNHEY and CDR2 SMNVEV (reference sequence). CDR3 in amino acids: CASSLSPFGFSNTEAFF. In nucleotides, the CDR3 is TGTGCCAGCAGTTTATCTCCCTTCGGGTTTTCTAACACTGAAGCTTTCTTT.

The chain couples TRBV19 to TRBJ2-3; either TRBD1 or TRBD2 may supply D (5 bases each). Trimming pared 8 bases from V and 0 bases from J, leaving 27 bases between. The CDR3 sequence is 19 residues long. Germline V CDR1 and CDR2: LNHDA, SQIVND (reference sequence). The CDR3 DNA is TGTGCCAGTGTCATGGAGGATCGGGGCGGAAACCCCAGCACAGATACGCAGTATTTT. This translates into CASVMEDRGGNPSTDTQYF. Looking up the rest from reference TRBV19 and TRBJ2-3 gives the full variable domain: DGGITQSPKYLFRKEGQNVTLSCEQNLNHDAMYWYRQDPGQGLRLIYYSQIVNDFQKGDIAEGYSVSREKKESFPLTVTSAQKNPTAFYLCASVMEDRGGNPSTDTQYFGPGTRLTVL.